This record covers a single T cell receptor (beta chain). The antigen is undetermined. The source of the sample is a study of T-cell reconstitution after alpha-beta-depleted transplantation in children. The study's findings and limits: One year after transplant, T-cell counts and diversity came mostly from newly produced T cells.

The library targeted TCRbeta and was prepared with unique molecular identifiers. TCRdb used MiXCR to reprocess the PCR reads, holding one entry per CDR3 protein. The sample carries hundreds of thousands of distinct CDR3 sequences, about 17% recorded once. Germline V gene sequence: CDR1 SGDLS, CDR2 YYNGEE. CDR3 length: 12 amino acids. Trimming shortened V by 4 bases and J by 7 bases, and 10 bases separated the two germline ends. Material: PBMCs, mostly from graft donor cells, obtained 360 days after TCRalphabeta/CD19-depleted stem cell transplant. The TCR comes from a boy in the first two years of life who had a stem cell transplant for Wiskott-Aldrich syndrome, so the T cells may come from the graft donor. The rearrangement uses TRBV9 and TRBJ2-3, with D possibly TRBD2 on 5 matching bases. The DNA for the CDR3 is TGTGCCAGCAGCAAGGACTTTAATACGCAGTATTTT. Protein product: CASSKDFNTQYF.